These 21 T cell receptor beta chains share one sample of origin, sequenced in a study of blood T cell repertoires in COVID-19. Using immunoSEQ multiplex PCR, the repertoire was profiled, and TCRdb retains in-frame clones only, with some absent. The table has hundreds of thousands of clones, about 85% seen once; the top ten hold 1.5% to 2%. The sequenced material came from PBMCs or T cells enriched from blood (not recorded which). Receptors originate from a woman aged 25 to 39 who had been exposed to COVID-19.

The rearrangement uses TRBV27 and TRBJ1-2, with 7 bases fitting TRBD1. With 7 bases clipped from V and 6 bases from J, the junction kept 8 bases outside the gene matches. Germline CDR1 is MNHEY and CDR2 is SMNVEV (reference sequence). The CDR3 runs 13 residues. The CDR3 DNA reads TGTGCCAGCACCCGGACAGGTGGAGATGGCTACACCTTC. Encoded protein: CASTRTGGDGYTF.

The chain recombines TRBV11-2 with TRBJ1-1; tentative D call: TRBD1 (5 bases). The CDR3 length is 14 residues. CDR1 SGHAT and CDR2 FQNNGV come from the germline V gene. Trimming took off 1 base at V and 5 bases at J, with 11 bases between the two ends. As DNA, the CDR3 is TGTGCCAGCAGCTTAGTCGCCAGGGTGACTGAAGCTTTCTTT. Amino acid sequence: CASSLVARVTEAFF.

The gene calls are TRBV5-1 and TRBJ2-7, with TRBD1 matching over 7 bases. J lost 7 bases, V lost 1 base, and 11 bases had no gene match. Per the germline V gene, CDR1 is SGHRS and CDR2 is YFSETQ. The CDR3 is 15 amino acids. The CDR3 reads CASSLTGQAAGEQYF. Here the CDR3 DNA reads TGCGCCAGCAGCTTGACCGGACAGGCCGCTGGTGAGCAGTACTTC.

The J gene is TRBJ2-1, the V gene TRBV10-3; no clear D. Trimming removed 5 bases at V and 8 bases at J, with 19 bases between. The CDR3 runs 15 residues. CDR1 and CDR2 (germline): ENHRY, SYGVKD. The CDR3 loop reads CAISNQNRLEDEQFF. In nucleotides, the CDR3 is TGTGCCATCAGTAACCAAAACCGCCTAGAAGATGAGCAGTTCTTC.

The rearrangement joins TRBV28 to TRBJ2-1; 12 nucleotides line up with TRBD2. Germline CDR1 reads MDHEN; CDR2 reads SYDVKM. Trimming cost V 10 bases and J 8 bases; bases outside gene matches: 6. This CDR3 has 13 residues. The CDR3 reads CAITTSGRDEQFF. The DNA of the CDR3 is TGTGCCATCACGACTAGCGGGAGAGATGAGCAGTTCTTC.

V usage is TRBV28 and J usage is TRBJ2-5; 7 bases are a match to TRBD2. The CDR3 is 14 residues long. Germline assignment: CDR1 MDHEN and CDR2 SYDVKM. V dropped 6 bases and J dropped 8; count of bases not matched to a gene: 12. The DNA for the CDR3 is TGTGCCAGCAGACAGCCTAGCGGTGGGGGAACCCAGTACTTC. Amino acid sequence: CASRQPSGGGTQYF.

The chain recombines TRBV28 with TRBJ1-2; tentatively, D is TRBD1 (6 bases). From germline, CDR1 is MDHEN and CDR2 SYDVKM. The V end lost 6 bases, the J end lost 0 bases, and 8 bases lay between the germline ends. The CDR3 runs 13 residues. The CDR3: CASRGGTNYGYTF. The CDR3 DNA is TGTGCCAGCAGAGGGGGAACTAACTATGGCTACACCTTC.

This clone was observed at least ten times. The chain recombines TRBV5-1 with TRBJ2-1; a weak D match, TRBD2 (6 bases). The CDR3 loop spans 17 amino acids. Germline CDR1 SGHRS, CDR2 YFSETQ. The V gene lost 7 bases and the J gene lost 2 bases, with 22 bases spanning the gap. The chain's CDR3 is CASSTGGRGGAYNEQFF. The CDR3 DNA reads as TGCGCCAGCTCCACCGGGGGACGGGGAGGTGCCTACAATGAGCAGTTCTTC. The entire variable domain, with the rest obtained from reference TRBV5-1 and TRBJ2-1, is as follows: KAGVTQTPRYLIKTRGQQVTLSCSPISGHRSVSWYQQTPGQGLQFLFEYFSETQRNKGNFPGRFSGRQFSNSRSEMNVSTLELGDSALYLCASSTGGRGGAYNEQFFGPGTRLTVL.

The chain recombines TRBV11-3 with TRBJ1-1, with 7 bases fitting TRBD1. Trimming took 2 bases from V and 6 from J; bases not matched to a gene: 3. The length of the CDR3 is 13 residues. Germline CDR1 is SGHNT and CDR2 is YENEEA. The CDR3 sequence: CASSLTGEAEAFF. In DNA, the CDR3 is TGTGCCAGCAGCTTAACAGGGGAGGCTGAAGCTTTCTTT.

V gene TRBV4-3 combines with J gene TRBJ2-1, with TRBD2 matching 7 bases. Germline V CDR1 and CDR2: LGHNA, YSLEER. J was trimmed by 12 bases and V by 1 base; bases with no gene match: 9. The CDR3 runs to 14 residues. In DNA, the CDR3 is TGCGCCAGCAGCCAAGGGCGGGAGAAAGGCAGGCAGTTCTTC. As protein: CASSQGREKGRQFF.

V gene TRBV10-3 combines with J gene TRBJ2-7, with 12 nucleotides matching TRBD1. After removal of 7 bases from V and 7 bases from J, the junction contained 17 bases not matched to a gene. Germline V gene sequence: CDR1 ENHRY, CDR2 SYGVKD. The CDR3 is 17 amino acids. CDR3 nucleotide sequence: TGTGCCATCATACGAGGTCGGGACAGGGGGCCAACTAGAGAGCAGTACTTC. It translates to CAIIRGRDRGPTREQYF.

The chain uses TRBV27 and TRBJ1-5, with no clear D. Per germline, CDR1 MNHEY and CDR2 SMNVEV (reference sequence). The CDR3 runs to 15 residues. Trimming cost V 5 bases and J 0 bases, with 11 bases left between them. CDR3 bases: TGTGCCAGCAGTCAAGGGAGTCATAGCAATCAGCCCCAGCATTTT. Its translation is CASSQGSHSNQPQHF.

The chain combines TRBV5-6 with TRBJ1-4, with a tentative D call TRBD1 (5 bases). Looked up from germline, CDR1 is SGHDT and CDR2 is YYEEEE. V dropped 3 bases and J dropped 10 bases, with 16 bases sitting between them. The CDR3 extends over 14 amino acids. The CDR3 protein is CASSWGTEIGKLFF. CDR3 nucleotides: TGTGCCAGCAGCTGGGGCACGGAGATCGGAAAACTGTTTTTT.

The genes are TRBV10-3 and TRBJ2-4; 16 bases line up with TRBD2. The CDR3 is 20 residues long. Trimming took 7 bases from V and 0 from J; bases not matched to a gene: 12. Germline V gene data show CDR1 as ENHRY and CDR2 as SYGVKD. The CDR3 reads CAIMGPGTSGRGVAKNIQYF. The CDR3 coding sequence is TGTGCCATCATGGGGCCCGGGACTAGCGGGAGGGGGGTAGCCAAAAACATTCAGTACTTC.

The chain links TRBV7-8 to TRBJ1-5; TRBD1 might be the D (6 bases). The CDR3 is 16 amino acids. Germline-derived CDR1 and CDR2 are SGHVS and FQNEAQ. Trimming removed 2 bases at V and 5 bases at J, with 16 bases between. The CDR3 bases are TGTGCCAGCAGCTTATTGTCCGGGACATTTCATCAGCCCCAGCATTTT. Translating gives CASSLLSGTFHQPQHF. Complete variable domain (other parts from reference TRBV7-8 and TRBJ1-5): GAGVSQSPRYKVAKRGQDVALRCDPISGHVSLFWYQQALGQGPEFLTYFQNEAQLDKSGLPSDRFFAERPEGSVSTLKIQRTQQEDSAVYLCASSLLSGTFHQPQHFGDGTRLSIL.

The CDR3 region is CASSSGGMVNTEAFF. The CDR3 DNA reads TGCGCCAGCAGCTCAGGGGGCATGGTAAACACTGAAGCTTTCTTT. This chain uses TRBV5-1 with TRBJ1-1; 8 bases are a match to TRBD1. Germline values: CDR1 SGHRS, CDR2 YFSETQ. There are 15 residues in the CDR3. The trim removed 3 bases at V and 2 bases at J, leaving 6 bases unmatched.

The chain carries TRBV7-9 and TRBJ1-3; 7 positions match TRBD1. The V and J ends lost 5 bases and 2 bases, in that order; junction bases with no gene match: 3. CDR3 length: 14 residues. CDR1 and CDR2 (germline): SEHNR, FQNEAQ (reference sequence). CDR3: CASSPGTAGNTIYF. CDR3 DNA sequence: TGTGCCAGCAGCCCCGGGACAGCTGGAAACACCATATATTTT.

The chain combines TRBV27 with TRBJ1-2; TRBD1 aligns across 11 bases. Germline loops: CDR1 MNHEY, CDR2 SMNVEV (reference sequence). The CDR3 covers 15 residues. J gave up 10 bases and V 5 bases, and 12 bases lay outside the gene matches. The CDR3 DNA sequence: TGTGCCAGCAGTACCCTCTGGACAGGGGGCGTACACTACACCTTC. Encoded protein: CASSTLWTGGVHYTF.

V gene TRBV3-1 (or the pseudogene TRBV3-2) combines with J gene TRBJ1-1, with 9 positions matching TRBD1. V shed 2 bases and J 10 bases; nucleotides not matched to a gene: 5. This CDR3 is 13 amino acids long. Germline V lookup: CDR1 LGHDT, CDR2 YNNKEL (reference sequence). CDR3 bases: TGTGCCAGCAGCCAAACAGGGGGCTTCGTAGCTTTCTTT. Protein sequence: CASSQTGGFVAFF.

The chain employs TRBV28 and TRBJ2-7; 7 positions match TRBD1. Germline loops: CDR1 MDHEN, CDR2 SYDVKM. This CDR3 comprises 15 residues. J gave up 0 bases and V 6 bases, and 8 bases lay outside the gene matches. CDR3 DNA sequence: TGTGCCAGCAGCAGGGGGACAGCCTTCTCCTACGAGCAGTACTTC. It codes for CASSRGTAFSYEQYF.

The chain joins TRBV6-5 to TRBJ2-1, with 8 bases fitting TRBD1. J was trimmed by 2 bases and V by 0 bases; bases with no gene match: 3. CDR1 is MNHEY and CDR2 is SVGAGI in the germline V gene. The length of the CDR3 is 16 residues. The CDR3 region is CASSYSDRAPYNEQFF. CDR3 nucleotides: TGTGCCAGCAGTTACTCGGACAGGGCCCCCTACAATGAGCAGTTCTTC.